This TCR beta chain was obtained from a study of CXCR3-negative and CXCR3-positive naive CD8 T cells. Study-level background: Across all libraries, TRB reads numbered roughly 140 million, with about 1.5 +/- 0.3 million in each library. Regarding the study as a whole: TRB CDR3s of CXCR3-positive naive cells were more hydrophobic than those of CXCR3-negative naive cells.

It was by 5' RACE with UMI labels that the TRB cDNA libraries were prepared. From the 5' RACE reads, TCRdb lists one entry per CDR3 protein and no DNA. This repertoire includes under 150,000 distinct CDR3 sequences. Details on this clonotype: Its cognate antigen is unknown.

The CDR3 spans 12 residues. The V gene's germline CDR1 is ENHRY and CDR2 SYGVKD. Triplicate approximately 300,000-cell sorts were made of each CD8+ T cell subset. Sequencing was done on a sample of naive CXCR3+ CD8+ T cells from blood. This sample's subset: CD45RO-CCR7+CD27+CD95- naive CD8+ T cells expressing CXCR3 (TNR3+). The chain recombines TRBV10-3 with TRBJ2-2. This TCR was sampled from a human donor in good health. Some clones in this sample may be carry-over from other donors' samples. CDR3: CAIGIGTGELFF.